This T cell receptor beta chain was found in a study of blood T cell repertoires in COVID-19. Background on the study: Some COVID-19 samples were acute and others convalescent; all came from the United States, Italy and Spain. Sources were T cells, B-cell-depleted T cells, or PBMCs; the material itself was cDNA or gDNA.

Study processing details: Researchers report that nucleated cell counts were estimated from reference gene primer amplification. This table comes from immunoSEQ multiplex PCR, and its TCRdb copy is limited to in-frame clones, with some not included. V and J calls and clone size are copied from that table; D and trimming were computed from the DNA. The sample holds roughly 79,000 clones, approximately 84% seen once. In this sample, this clone turned up a few times. The CDR3 sequence is 17 residues long. The V gene's germline CDR1 is SNHLY and CDR2 FYNNEI. J lost 7 bases, V lost 2 bases, and 9 bases had no gene match.

The chain employs TRBV2 and TRBJ2-5, with 14 bases that match TRBD2. The TCR comes from a man in his 60s with active or convalescent COVID-19. Sequencing was carried out using peripheral blood. The CDR3 sequence: CASSERGLAGAGGTQYF. The CDR3 region has the DNA TGTGCCAGCAGTGAAAGGGGACTAGCGGGGGCCGGGGGGACCCAGTACTTC.